Listed below are T cell receptor beta chains from one sample, sequenced in a study of a mutant IDH1 vaccine in newly diagnosed glioma. For these receptors, no antigen is known. Clones were sequenced by immunoSEQ multiplex PCR, and TCRdb holds only the in-frame ones, with some missing. The table records 95,000 to 120,000 clones, roughly 88% of them present only once. Sequencing used PBMCs, obtained from a glioma patient whose treatment included an IDH1 peptide vaccine. The receptors shown here come from a woman aged 50 to 60 with glioma. Both conserved end residues are part of each CDR3. Each record gives: clone size, V gene, J gene, D gene, CDR3 DNA, CDR3 protein. D genes are given only for firm matches. The size entry is marked missing in some rows and otherwise reads once, few, many or a size class.

clone size: .; V gene: TRBV19; J gene: TRBJ2-2; D gene: .; CDR3 DNA: TGTGCCAGTAGTGTCCACACCGGGGAGCTGTTTTTT; CDR3 protein: CASSVHTGELFF
clone size: .; V gene: TRBV5-5; J gene: TRBJ1-3; D gene: TRBD1; CDR3 DNA: TGTGCCAGCAGCTGGGGACAGAGCTCTGGAAACACCATATATTTT; CDR3 protein: CASSWGQSSGNTIYF
clone size: .; V gene: TRBV10-1; J gene: TRBJ2-3; D gene: .; CDR3 DNA: TGCGCCAGCAGTCCAGCTAACCCAGATACGCAGTATTTT; CDR3 protein: CASSPANPDTQYF
clone size: .; V gene: TRBV19; J gene: TRBJ2-1; D gene: TRBD2; CDR3 DNA: TGTGCCAGTAGTATAGAACTTGGGGCGGCGGGACTAGCGAAGAATGAGCAGTTCTTC; CDR3 protein: CASSIELGAAGLAKNEQFF
clone size: once; V gene: TRBV7-9; J gene: TRBJ2-2; D gene: TRBD2; CDR3 DNA: TGTGCCAGCAGCTCGGGACTAGCGGGAGGGAACACCGGGGAGCTGTTTTTT; CDR3 protein: CASSSGLAGGNTGELFF
clone size: .; V gene: TRBV12-5; J gene: TRBJ2-1; D gene: TRBD2; CDR3 DNA: TGTGCTAGTGGTTGGACCGAGCGGGGCTTGCAGTTCTTC; CDR3 protein: CASGWTERGLQFF
clone size: .; V gene: TRBV9; J gene: TRBJ2-7; D gene: .; CDR3 DNA: TGTGCCAGCAGCGTTGAGGCGATAAGCTACGAGCAGTACTTC; CDR3 protein: CASSVEAISYEQYF
clone size: .; V gene: TRBV29-1; J gene: TRBJ2-7; D gene: .; CDR3 DNA: TGCAGCGTTGAAGATCAAGCGTCCTCCTACGAGCAGTACTTC; CDR3 protein: CSVEDQASSYEQYF
clone size: .; V gene: TRBV6-5; J gene: TRBJ2-3; D gene: .; CDR3 DNA: TGTGCCAGCAGTTACTCAAGGATGCCGCAGTATTTT; CDR3 protein: CASSYSRMPQYF
clone size: .; V gene: TRBV27; J gene: TRBJ1-1; D gene: .; CDR3 DNA: TGTGCCAGCAGTTTATTGGGACGAGGCCCACTCGATGCTTTCTTT; CDR3 protein: CASSLLGRGPLDAFF
clone size: .; V gene: TRBV9; J gene: TRBJ1-4; D gene: .; CDR3 DNA: TGTGCCAGCAGCGTAGGAGCCGGGGACGGATGGGAAAAACTGTTTTTT; CDR3 protein: CASSVGAGDGWEKLFF
clone size: .; V gene: TRBV9; J gene: TRBJ1-2; D gene: .; CDR3 DNA: TGTGCCAGCAGAGGTGAAGGGGCGGGTTATGGCTACACCTTC; CDR3 protein: CASRGEGAGYGYTF
clone size: .; V gene: TRBV18; J gene: TRBJ2-1; D gene: TRBD1; CDR3 DNA: TGTGCCAGCTCACCCGGGACAGTTTACAATGAGCAGTTCTTC; CDR3 protein: CASSPGTVYNEQFF
clone size: .; V gene: TRBV28; J gene: TRBJ2-7; D gene: .; CDR3 DNA: TGTGCCAGCAGTTCCAGGGACGAGCAGTACTTC; CDR3 protein: CASSSRDEQYF
clone size: .; V gene: TRBV2; J gene: TRBJ2-5; D gene: .; CDR3 DNA: TGTGCCAGCAGCGGTGGCCCCGGGGCCGGAGAGACCCAGTACTTC; CDR3 protein: CASSGGPGAGETQYF
clone size: .; V gene: TRBV9; J gene: TRBJ2-7; D gene: .; CDR3 DNA: TGTGCCAGCAGCCCCGACCAGGACAGCGGAGGCTACGAGCAGTACTTC; CDR3 protein: CASSPDQDSGGYEQYF
clone size: .; V gene: TRBV29-1; J gene: TRBJ2-5; D gene: TRBD2; CDR3 DNA: TGCAGCGTTGGTGGACTAGCGGAAGAGACCCAGTACTTC; CDR3 protein: CSVGGLAEETQYF
clone size: .; V gene: TRBV2; J gene: TRBJ2-7; D gene: TRBD2; CDR3 DNA: TGTGCCAGCCAGCGGGGGACTAGCGTCTACGAGCAGTACTTC; CDR3 protein: CASQRGTSVYEQYF
clone size: .; V gene: TRBV13; J gene: TRBJ1-2; D gene: .; CDR3 DNA: TGTGCCAGCAGCCAGACGCCGGGTCCTTCGTTCGGCTACACCTTC; CDR3 protein: CASSQTPGPSFGYTF
clone size: .; V gene: TRBV18; J gene: TRBJ2-3; D gene: TRBD2; CDR3 DNA: TGTGCCAGCTCACCAGTACTAGCGTCCCAGAAGGATACGCAGTATTTT; CDR3 protein: CASSPVLASQKDTQYF
clone size: .; V gene: TRBV19; J gene: TRBJ2-7; D gene: TRBD1; CDR3 DNA: TGTGCCAGTACCGTCGGTCCGTACAGGGGCGAGCAGTACTTC; CDR3 protein: CASTVGPYRGEQYF
clone size: .; V gene: TRBV5-1; J gene: TRBJ2-5; D gene: .; CDR3 DNA: TGCGCCAGCAGCCCCCGGCTGGTGGAGACCCAGTACTTC; CDR3 protein: CASSPRLVETQYF
clone size: .; V gene: TRBV2; J gene: TRBJ1-6; D gene: TRBD1; CDR3 DNA: TGTGCCAGCAGTACAAGACAGGGATTTGGGCATTCACCCCTCCACTTT; CDR3 protein: CASSTRQGFGHSPLHF
clone size: .; V gene: TRBV5-1; J gene: TRBJ2-3; D gene: .; CDR3 DNA: TGCGCCAGCAGCTCGGAACCTGGGGGGGCTGATACGCAGTATTTT; CDR3 protein: CASSSEPGGADTQYF
clone size: .; V gene: TRBV7-8; J gene: TRBJ2-5; D gene: TRBD1; CDR3 DNA: TGTGCCAGCAGTTTACAGGGGCTGGAGACCCAGTACTTC; CDR3 protein: CASSLQGLETQYF
clone size: .; V gene: TRBV10-3; J gene: TRBJ2-4; D gene: .; CDR3 DNA: TGTGCCATCAGTGAGTCGCTGGCATTAGCCAAAAACATTCAGTACTTC; CDR3 protein: CAISESLALAKNIQYF
clone size: .; V gene: TRBV7-8; J gene: TRBJ1-5; D gene: .; CDR3 DNA: TGTGCCAGCAGCTTCTCGGGACTGAACAATCAGCCCCAGCATTTT; CDR3 protein: CASSFSGLNNQPQHF
clone size: .; V gene: TRBV7-9; J gene: TRBJ1-2; D gene: .; CDR3 DNA: TGTGCCAGCAGCTCCGAGGGCTATGGCTACACCTTC; CDR3 protein: CASSSEGYGYTF
clone size: .; V gene: TRBV11-2; J gene: TRBJ2-3; D gene: .; CDR3 DNA: TGTGCCAGCACCCTAACCCTGGGCACAGATACGCAGTATTTT; CDR3 protein: CASTLTLGTDTQYF
clone size: .; V gene: TRBV15; J gene: TRBJ2-2; D gene: TRBD2; CDR3 DNA: TGTGCCACCAGCGGGGGGGGACTAGCGGGAGATGTCACCGGGGAGCTGTTTTTT; CDR3 protein: CATSGGGLAGDVTGELFF
clone size: .; V gene: TRBV28; J gene: TRBJ1-1; D gene: .; CDR3 DNA: TGTGCCAGCAGTTTAGACGGGGGGAACACTGAAGCTTTCTTT; CDR3 protein: CASSLDGGNTEAFF
clone size: .; V gene: TRBV30; J gene: TRBJ2-3; D gene: TRBD2; CDR3 DNA: TGTGCCTGGAGTGTACAAGCGGGAGTGATGGTTAATACGCAGTATTTT; CDR3 protein: CAWSVQAGVMVNTQYF
clone size: .; V gene: TRBV5-3; J gene: TRBJ2-3; D gene: .; CDR3 DNA: TGTGCCAGAAGCTTGGCCGATACAGCCGATACGCAGTATTTT; CDR3 protein: CARSLADTADTQYF
clone size: .; V gene: TRBV19; J gene: TRBJ2-1; D gene: .; CDR3 DNA: TGTGCCAGTAGGAGAGGGTTGTACAATGAGCAGTTCTTC; CDR3 protein: CASRRGLYNEQFF
clone size: few; V gene: TRBV11-2; J gene: TRBJ1-3; D gene: .; CDR3 DNA: TGTGCCAGCAGCCTACCCAGGGAGGGGAAGAGCTCTGGAAACACCATATATTTT; CDR3 protein: CASSLPREGKSSGNTIYF
clone size: .; V gene: TRBV25-1; J gene: TRBJ1-6; D gene: TRBD1; CDR3 DNA: TGTGCCACCCTCGGGACAGGGGTAGATAATTCACCCCTCCACTTT; CDR3 protein: CATLGTGVDNSPLHF
clone size: .; V gene: TRBV7-9; J gene: TRBJ1-1; D gene: .; CDR3 DNA: TGTGCCAGCAGCTTAGGGTCCGGGTCGGCGGGGGCTTTCTTT; CDR3 protein: CASSLGSGSAGAFF
clone size: .; V gene: TRBV28; J gene: TRBJ2-1; D gene: .; CDR3 DNA: TGTGCCAGCAGTTTAAGCTCTTACAATGAGCAGTTCTTC; CDR3 protein: CASSLSSYNEQFF
clone size: .; V gene: TRBV4-2; J gene: TRBJ1-3; D gene: .; CDR3 DNA: TGTGCCAGCAGCCAAGCAAATGGAAACACCATATATTTT; CDR3 protein: CASSQANGNTIYF
clone size: .; V gene: TRBV10-2; J gene: TRBJ1-2; D gene: .; CDR3 DNA: TGCGCCAGCAGGGAGACGGGGACGGATGGCTACACCTTC; CDR3 protein: CASRETGTDGYTF
clone size: once; V gene: TRBV19; J gene: TRBJ2-5; D gene: TRBD2; CDR3 DNA: TGTGCCAGTAAGCGTAGCGGGATCTCGGAAGAGACCCAGTACTTC; CDR3 protein: CASKRSGISEETQYF
clone size: .; V gene: TRBV6-1; J gene: TRBJ1-4; D gene: .; CDR3 DNA: TGTGCCAGCAGAGACATCTCAACTAATGAAAAACTGTTTTTT; CDR3 protein: CASRDISTNEKLFF
clone size: .; V gene: TRBV9; J gene: TRBJ2-5; D gene: TRBD2; CDR3 DNA: TGTGCCAGCAGCTCAGGACTAGCGGGGACCCAGTACTTC; CDR3 protein: CASSSGLAGTQYF
clone size: .; V gene: TRBV11-2; J gene: TRBJ2-2; D gene: TRBD2; CDR3 DNA: TGTGCCAGCAGATCTCTAGCGGGAGGGATAGGCGGGGAGCTGTTTTTT; CDR3 protein: CASRSLAGGIGGELFF
clone size: .; V gene: TRBV30; J gene: TRBJ2-7; D gene: TRBD1; CDR3 DNA: TGTGCCTGGAGTATCGGACAGGGCCCGTACGAGCAGTACTTC; CDR3 protein: CAWSIGQGPYEQYF
clone size: .; V gene: TRBV4-1; J gene: TRBJ2-4; D gene: .; CDR3 DNA: TGCGCCAGCAGCCAAACAGGGTTAGCCAAAAACATTCAGTACTTC; CDR3 protein: CASSQTGLAKNIQYF
clone size: .; V gene: TRBV27; J gene: TRBJ2-1; D gene: TRBD2; CDR3 DNA: TGTGCCAGCAGCCTAGCGGGAGGAGGCAATGAGCAGTTCTTC; CDR3 protein: CASSLAGGGNEQFF
clone size: .; V gene: TRBV30; J gene: TRBJ2-3; D gene: .; CDR3 DNA: TGTGCCTGGAGTGTTTACAGCACAGATACGCAGTATTTT; CDR3 protein: CAWSVYSTDTQYF
clone size: .; V gene: TRBV5-1; J gene: TRBJ2-2; D gene: .; CDR3 DNA: TGCGCCAGCAGCTCAAGACGGACTAACACCGGGGAGCTGTTTTTT; CDR3 protein: CASSSRRTNTGELFF
clone size: .; V gene: TRBV6-6; J gene: TRBJ2-1; D gene: .; CDR3 DNA: TGTGCCAGCAGTTACACCCGGATAGCACCCTACAATGAGCAGTTCTTC; CDR3 protein: CASSYTRIAPYNEQFF
clone size: .; V gene: TRBV30; J gene: TRBJ2-3; D gene: TRBD2; CDR3 DNA: TGTGCCTGGAGTCTTGGACTAGTGAGCACAGATACGCAGTATTTT; CDR3 protein: CAWSLGLVSTDTQYF
clone size: few; V gene: TRBV7-8; J gene: TRBJ1-2; D gene: .; CDR3 DNA: TGTGCCAGCAGCTTAACCAGGGACTATGGCTACACCTTC; CDR3 protein: CASSLTRDYGYTF
clone size: .; V gene: TRBV6-6; J gene: TRBJ2-7; D gene: TRBD1; CDR3 DNA: TGTGCCAGCAGGTGGACAGGGTTCTCCTACGAGCAGTACTTC; CDR3 protein: CASRWTGFSYEQYF
clone size: .; V gene: TRBV27; J gene: TRBJ2-7; D gene: .; CDR3 DNA: TGTGCCAGCAGTTTATCAGAGGGACATCTATACTACGAGCAGTACTTC; CDR3 protein: CASSLSEGHLYYEQYF
clone size: .; V gene: TRBV9; J gene: TRBJ2-7; D gene: .; CDR3 DNA: TGTGCCAGCGGTAGGACCTACTCCGAGCAGTACTTC; CDR3 protein: CASGRTYSEQYF
clone size: .; V gene: TRBV27; J gene: TRBJ1-2; D gene: TRBD1; CDR3 DNA: TGTGCCAGCAGCAAACAGGGGGCGCGAGGCTACACCTTC; CDR3 protein: CASSKQGARGYTF